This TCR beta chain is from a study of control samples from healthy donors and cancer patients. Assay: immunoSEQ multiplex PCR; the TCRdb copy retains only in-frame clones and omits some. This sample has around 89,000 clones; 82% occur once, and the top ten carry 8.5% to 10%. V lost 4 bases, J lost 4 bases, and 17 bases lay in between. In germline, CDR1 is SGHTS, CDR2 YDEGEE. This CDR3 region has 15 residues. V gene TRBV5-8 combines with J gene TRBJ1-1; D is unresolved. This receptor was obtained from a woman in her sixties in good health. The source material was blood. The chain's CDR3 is CASSPKDWMLTEAFF. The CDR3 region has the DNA TGTGCCAGCAGCCCGAAGGATTGGATGCTCACTGAAGCTTTCTTT.